Listed below are T cell receptor beta chains from one sample, sequenced in a study of human T cells and chemical hapten exposure. TCRdb called the RACE reads again in MiXCR, with one record for every CDR3 protein. The sample contains 130,000 or so distinct CDR3 sequences, over 9% of which appear only once. The material was whole blood, obtained in connection with sensitization to the hapten diphenylcyclopropenone (DPC). These TCRs come from a woman aged 50 to 60 with alopecia areata. Some clones in this sample may be carry-over from other donors' samples. Each CDR3 is given with its conserved first and last residue. Fields, in order: J gene, clone size, V gene, D gene, CDR3 protein, CDR3 DNA. D genes are given only for firm matches. Rows may omit the clone size; those that give it use once, few, many or a size class.

>TRBJ2-3|.|TRBV9|.
CASSVGGYPDTQYF
TGTGCCAGCAGCGTAGGAGGCTACCCAGATACGCAGTATTTT
>TRBJ1-1|few|TRBV27|.
CASSLSGMNTEAFF
TGTGCCAGCAGTTTATCGGGAATGAACACTGAAGCTTTCTTT
>TRBJ2-7|many|TRBV12-3/TRBV12-4|.
CASSGDSTYEQYF
TGTGCCAGCAGTGGCGACAGTACCTACGAGCAGTACTTC
>TRBJ1-5|few|TRBV7-9|.
CASSSEGQPQHF
TGTGCCAGCAGCTCCGAGGGCCAGCCCCAGCATTTT
>TRBJ2-5|many|TRBV30|.
CAWSPEQRETQYF
TGTGCCTGGAGTCCTGAGCAGCGGGAGACCCAGTACTTC
>TRBJ2-7|many|TRBV24-1|TRBD2
CATSEALAGLTGEQYF
TGTGCCACCAGTGAAGCACTAGCGGGGCTGACCGGGGAGCAGTACTTC
>TRBJ1-2|few|TRBV29-1|.
CSVEPGSGYTF
TGCAGCGTTGAACCGGGGTCTGGCTACACCTTC
>TRBJ2-1|few|TRBV4-3|.
CASSQILSGLSYNEQFF
TGCGCCAGCAGCCAGATCCTAAGCGGGTTATCCTACAATGAGCAGTTCTTC
>TRBJ2-3|few|TRBV10-1|.
CASSRSSNDESTDTQYF
TGCGCCAGCAGTCGTTCTTCTAACGACGAAAGCACAGATACGCAGTATTTT
>TRBJ2-5|.|TRBV6-5|TRBD2
CASHDPRTSGQETQYF
TGTGCCAGCCATGATCCTAGGACTAGCGGCCAAGAGACCCAGTACTTC
>TRBJ1-5|.|TRBV20-1|TRBD1
CSAREDRVEPQHF
TGCAGTGCTAGAGAGGACAGGGTGGAGCCCCAGCATTTT
>TRBJ2-1|.|TRBV28|TRBD2
CASSSFGRATYNEQIF
TGTGCCAGCAGTTCCTTCGGGAGGGCTACCTACAATGAGCAGATCTTC
>TRBJ1-6|many|TRBV5-6|.
CASAVLGGISPLHF
TGTGCCAGCGCCGTGTTAGGAGGGATTTCACCCCTCCACTTT
>TRBJ1-1|.|TRBV3-1|TRBD1
CASSYRQGHTEAFF
TGTGCCAGCAGCTACCGACAGGGCCACACTGAAGCTTTCTTT
>TRBJ1-5|.|TRBV12-3/TRBV12-4|.
CASSLQLNSNQPQHF
TGTGCCAGCAGTTTACAGCTAAATAGCAATCAGCCCCAGCATTTT
>TRBJ2-3|few|TRBV27|TRBD2
CASSLSGSPTDTQYF
TGTGCCAGCAGTCTTAGCGGGAGCCCCACAGATACGCAGTATTTT
>TRBJ2-7|few|TRBV4-1|.
CASSQVPLGYYEQYF
TGCGCCAGCAGCCAAGTTCCCCTAGGGTACTACGAGCAGTACTTC
>TRBJ2-7|many|TRBV20-1|.
CSALLQGGGYEQYF
TGCAGTGCTCTTTTACAGGGTGGGGGGTACGAGCAGTACTTC
>TRBJ2-1|few|TRBV4-2|.
CASSQEPGQDEQFF
TGTGCCAGCAGCCAAGAACCCGGGCAGGATGAGCAGTTCTTC
>TRBJ2-1|.|TRBV11-2|.
CASSLMDSGLSSYNEQFF
TGTGCCAGCAGCTTAATGGATTCAGGGCTTAGCTCCTACAATGAGCAGTTCTTC
>TRBJ2-2|few|TRBV5-1|.
CASSSAGNTGELFF
TGCGCCAGCAGCTCTGCAGGGAACACCGGGGAGCTGTTTTTT
>TRBJ1-1|many|TRBV6-5|.
CASSPGLWVGITEAFF
TGTGCCAGCAGCCCAGGACTGTGGGTTGGAATCACTGAAGCTTTCTTT
>TRBJ1-1|many|TRBV7-6|TRBD1
CASSYRGRTEAFF
TGTGCCAGCAGCTACAGGGGGCGGACTGAAGCTTTCTTT
>TRBJ2-7|few|TRBV7-2|.
CASSLNPGIYEQYF
TGTGCCAGCAGCCTCAACCCCGGGATCTACGAGCAGTACTTC
>TRBJ1-1|many|TRBV7-9|TRBD1
CASLLTGGTEAFF
TGTGCCAGCCTTCTGACAGGGGGGACTGAAGCTTTCTTT
>TRBJ2-3|.|TRBV12-5|.
CASGLAVADTQYF
TGTGCTAGTGGGCTGGCGGTCGCAGATACGCAGTATTTT
>TRBJ2-5|many|TRBV5-4|TRBD2
CASSPRTSGEETQYF
TGTGCCAGCAGCCCCCGGACTAGCGGAGAGGAGACCCAGTACTTC
>TRBJ1-5|.|TRBV6-5|.
CASSRQGGNQPQHF
TGTGCCAGCAGTCGCCAAGGGGGCAATCAGCCCCAGCATTTT
>TRBJ1-1|.|TRBV2|.
CASSTNGQRNTEAFF
TGTGCCAGCAGTACAAATGGACAGAGAAACACTGAAGCTTTCTTT
>TRBJ1-1|few|TRBV2|.
CASSEGVGGEAFF
TGTGCCAGCAGTGAGGGTGTCGGAGGTGAAGCTTTCTTT
>TRBJ1-2|few|TRBV11-2|.
CASKGEYGYTF
TGTGCCAGCAAGGGCGAGTATGGCTACACCTTC
>TRBJ2-1|few|TRBV29-1|.
CSVGYNEQFF
TGCAGCGTTGGGTACAATGAGCAGTTCTTC
>TRBJ2-1|many|TRBV7-2|.
CASSSSAGSFREQFF
TGTGCCAGCAGCTCGTCGGCGGGTAGTTTCAGGGAGCAGTTCTTC
>TRBJ2-7|.|TRBV28|.
CASSPRARGSYEQYF
TGTGCCAGCAGTCCGAGGGCGCGGGGTTCCTACGAGCAGTACTTC
>TRBJ2-7|few|TRBV4-1|.
CASSQEEYSYEQYF
TGCGCCAGCAGCCAAGAGGAGTATTCCTACGAGCAGTACTTC
>TRBJ1-4|.|TRBV6-5|.
CASSYGGQEKLFF
TGTGCCAGCAGTTACGGGGGTCAGGAAAAACTGTTTTTT
>TRBJ2-3|few|TRBV20-1|.
CSARGMTGSTDTQYF
TGCAGTGCTAGGGGGATGACAGGTAGCACAGATACGCAGTATTTT
>TRBJ1-2|.|TRBV29-1|.
CSVAQGSYGYTF
TGCAGCGTGGCACAGGGAAGTTATGGCTACACCTTC
>TRBJ1-2|many|TRBV9|.
CASSTGTPNYGYTF
TGTGCCAGCAGCACCGGGACGCCGAACTATGGCTACACCTTC
>TRBJ1-2|few|TRBV6-2/TRBV6-3|TRBD1
CASSRLQGIYGYTF
TGTGCCAGCAGTCGCTTACAGGGGATCTATGGCTACACCTTC
>TRBJ2-1|many|TRBV9|.
CASSDGSSYNEQFF
TGTGCCAGCAGCGACGGGAGTTCCTACAATGAGCAGTTCTTC
>TRBJ1-1|.|TRBV5-1|.
CASSFMTGAHTEAFF
TGCGCCAGCAGCTTTATGACGGGGGCGCATACTGAAGCTTTCTTT
>TRBJ1-1|few|TRBV5-8|.
CASSPDSSNTEAFF
TGTGCCAGCAGCCCGGACAGTTCGAACACTGAAGCTTTCTTT
>TRBJ1-4|.|TRBV7-2|.
CASKGPANEKLFF
TGTGCCAGCAAGGGCCCAGCTAATGAAAAACTGTTTTTT
>TRBJ1-6|many|TRBV29-1|TRBD1
CSVGTGGNSPLHF
TGCAGCGTGGGAACAGGGGGGAATTCACCCCTCCACTTT
>TRBJ2-5|few|TRBV27|.
CASSLSALDQETQYF
TGTGCCAGCAGTTTATCGGCCCTAGACCAAGAGACCCAGTACTTC